Each of the 28 T cell receptor beta chains below was sequenced from the same sample in a study of blood T cell repertoires in COVID-19. The assay was immunoSEQ multiplex PCR, and TCRdb's table has in-frame clones only and misses some. The sample carries tens of thousands of clones, about 95% recorded once. The specimen sequenced was peripheral blood. The origin of the receptors is a human donor with active COVID-19. The donor label of this sample is uncertain.

V and J are TRBV28 and TRBJ2-1, with TRBD1 identical over 7 bases. V lost 4 bases and J lost 10; bases outside the gene matches: 13. Looked up from germline, CDR1 is MDHEN and CDR2 is SYDVKM. The CDR3 totals 15 residues. The DNA of the CDR3 is TGTGCCAGCAGTTCCTACAGGGGTCCGGGTGGAGAGCAGTTCTTC. This gives the protein CASSSYRGPGGEQFF.

This rearrangement joins TRBV14 to TRBJ2-2; no firm D call. V was clipped by 1 base and J by 1 base, with 10 bases between them. Germline V gene sequence: CDR1 SGHDN, CDR2 FVKESK. The CDR3 is made up of 16 amino acids. The CDR3 DNA reads as TGTGCCAGCAGCCAAGTACGAGAGAAGAACACCGGGGAGCTGTTTTTT. Protein product: CASSQVREKNTGELFF.

V is TRBV7-9 and J is TRBJ2-3; weak D call: TRBD1 (6 bases). Trimming took 0 bases from V and 5 from J, leaving 15 bases between them. Germline-derived CDR1 and CDR2 are SEHNR and FQNEAQ (reference sequence). The CDR3 has 16 residues. The CDR3 nucleotides read TGTGCCAGCAGCTTAGCGGGTTCCAGGGGAAAAGATACGCAGTATTTT. Translated, it gives CASSLAGSRGKDTQYF.

V usage is TRBV7-2 and J usage is TRBJ2-1; possibly TRBD2 for D (6 bases). The germline V gene encodes CDR1 SGHTA and CDR2 FQGNSA. Trimming shortened V by 3 bases and J by 0 bases, and 9 bases separated the two germline ends. CDR3 length equals 15 residues. DNA of the CDR3: TGTGCCAGCAGCTTGAGCGGGTACTCCTACAATGAGCAGTTCTTC. Its protein product is CASSLSGYSYNEQFF.

In its sample, this clone was seen a few times. V gene TRBV4-2 combines with J gene TRBJ1-5, with 9 bases identical to TRBD1. Germline V CDR1 and CDR2: LGHNA, YNFKEQ. The V segment lost 2 bases and the J segment 5 bases; nucleotides outside the gene matches: 7. The CDR3 contains 16 residues. CDR3 region: CASSQPGQGFDQPQHF. Here the CDR3 DNA reads TGTGCCAGCAGCCAACCGGGACAGGGATTCGATCAGCCCCAGCATTTT.

The chain uses TRBV15 and TRBJ1-1; no firm D call. The CDR3 has 13 residues. With 4 bases removed from V and 3 bases from J, the gap between germline ends came to 9 bases. Germline V gene sequence: CDR1 LNHNV, CDR2 YYDKDF (reference sequence). This CDR3 reads CATSIRSHTEAFF. The CDR3, as DNA: TGTGCCACCAGCATTCGGAGTCACACTGAAGCTTTCTTT.

This chain joins TRBV9 and TRBJ1-1; D is possibly TRBD1 (5 bases). Trimming pared 2 bases from V and 4 bases from J, leaving 12 bases between. CDR1 and CDR2 from the germline V gene are SGDLS and YYNGEE. This CDR3 has 14 amino acids. The CDR3 region is CASSVSGGGTEAFF. In nucleotides, the CDR3 is TGTGCCAGCAGCGTTTCCGGGGGTGGCACTGAAGCTTTCTTT.

V is TRBV11-3 and J is TRBJ2-6; D is undetermined. V lost 3 bases to trimming and J lost 0 bases, with 3 bases between them. Germline V gives CDR1 SGHNT, CDR2 YENEEA. This CDR3 has 14 amino acids. CDR3 amino acids: CASSLSSGANVLTF. DNA for the CDR3: TGTGCCAGCAGCTTGAGCTCTGGGGCCAACGTCCTGACTTTC.

This clone has a single count. The V gene is TRBV6-5, the J gene TRBJ2-7; 11 bases align to TRBD2. CDR1 MNHEY and CDR2 SVGAGI come from the germline V gene. The CDR3 runs to 15 residues. Trimming at V came to 6 bases and at J to 2 bases, leaving 6 bases not matched to a gene. The CDR3 region has the DNA TGTGCCAGCAGACAGGATAGCGGGAGGGCCTACGAGCAGTACTTC. Translation: CASRQDSGRAYEQYF.

In its sample, this clone was seen once. V is TRBV3-1 (or the pseudogene TRBV3-2) and J is TRBJ2-3; 11 nucleotides line up with TRBD2. This CDR3 has 16 amino acids. Trimming at V came to 4 bases and at J to 5 bases, leaving 8 bases not matched to a gene. Germline loops: CDR1 LGHDT, CDR2 YNNKEL (reference sequence). CDR3 loop: CASSLGLAGRLDTQYF. CDR3 nucleotides: TGTGCCAGCAGCCTTGGACTAGCGGGTAGACTAGATACGCAGTATTTT.

The chain recombines TRBV15 with TRBJ1-5, with unresolved D. V dropped 5 bases and J dropped 7 bases, with 15 bases sitting between them. The germline gives CDR1 LNHNV, CDR2 YYDKDF (reference sequence). The CDR3 spans 14 residues. CDR3 nucleotide sequence: TGTGCCACCAGCCCCCCGGTTCCCTTGCAGCCCCAGCATTTT. Protein product: CATSPPVPLQPQHF.

The chain combines TRBV7-9 with TRBJ2-5, with 10 bases that match TRBD1. Germline CDR1 SEHNR, CDR2 FQNEAQ (reference sequence). The CDR3 consists of 16 residues. The trim removed 4 bases at V and 3 bases at J, leaving 8 bases unmatched. For the CDR3, the DNA is TGTGCCAGCAGCTCTTCCGGGACAGGGGCTAAAGAGACCCAGTACTTC. Encoded protein: CASSSSGTGAKETQYF.

This clone was picked up one time. The J gene is TRBJ2-6, the V gene TRBV20-1; D unresolved. Germline-derived CDR1 and CDR2 are DFQATT and SNEGSKA (reference sequence). The CDR3 covers 13 residues. The V and J ends lost 3 bases and 0 bases respectively, with 3 bases between them. The CDR3 sequence is CSASHSGANVLTF. The CDR3 nucleotides read TGCAGTGCTAGTCACTCTGGGGCCAACGTCCTGACTTTC.

In DNA form, the CDR3 reads TGTGCCACCAGCAGATTACCCCCCGGGACCTATAATTCACCCCTCCACTTT. Encoded protein: CATSRLPPGTYNSPLHF. The J gene is TRBJ1-6, the V gene TRBV15; no clear D. CDR1 and CDR2 (germline): LNHNV, YYDKDF (reference sequence). The ends were cut back, 2 bases at V and 2 bases at J, with 13 bases in the middle. The CDR3 is 17 residues long.

V is TRBV28 and J is TRBJ1-3, with a tentative D call TRBD1 (5 bases). This CDR3 spans 16 amino acids. CDR1 is MDHEN, CDR2 SYDVKM, per germline. With 1 base removed from V and 3 bases from J, the gap between germline ends came to 13 bases. The CDR3 DNA is TGTGCCAGCAGTTTATCCGCCCGGGGGTTTGGAAACACCATATATTTT. Protein sequence: CASSLSARGFGNTIYF.

The genes are TRBV2 and TRBJ2-1, with TRBD1 as a possible D gene (6 bases). CDR3 size: 15 residues. CDR1 and CDR2 from the germline V gene are SNHLY and FYNNEI. Deletions cut 2 bases from V and 0 bases from J, with 8 bases between. The CDR3 here is CASSEIRGSYNEQFF. CDR3 sequence (DNA): TGTGCCAGCAGTGAAATCAGGGGCTCCTACAATGAGCAGTTCTTC.

The V call is TRBV3-1 (or the pseudogene TRBV3-2), the J call TRBJ1-2; D is unclear. In germline, CDR1 is LGHDT, CDR2 YNNKEL (reference sequence). V lost 1 base and J 8 bases, leaving 17 bases between the germline ends. This CDR3 comprises 15 residues. CDR3 region: CASSQVGLSSSGYTF. CDR3 bases: TGTGCCAGCAGCCAAGTTGGCTTATCTTCTTCGGGCTACACCTTC.

This chain connects TRBV3-1 (or the pseudogene TRBV3-2) to TRBJ2-7, with 7 nucleotides matching TRBD2. Trimming at V came to 1 base and at J to 5 bases, leaving 8 bases not matched to a gene. Germline values: CDR1 LGHDT, CDR2 YNNKEL (reference sequence). CDR3 size: 15 residues. The CDR3 coding sequence is TGTGCCAGCAGCCAAGTTATCGCGGGGGAAGACGAGCAGTACTTC. Protein: CASSQVIAGEDEQYF.

This rearrangement joins TRBV24-1 to TRBJ2-3; no firm D call. Looked up from germline, CDR1 is KGHDR and CDR2 is SFDVKD. This CDR3 spans 13 amino acids. The germline V and J ends were trimmed by 3 bases and 5 bases, with 8 bases remaining between them. Here the CDR3 reads CATSDPPGDTQYF. CDR3 coding DNA: TGTGCCACCAGTGATCCCCCGGGAGATACGCAGTATTTT.

The count of this clone is one. The chain has TRBV27 and TRBJ1-2, with D perhaps TRBD1 (5 bases). Germline-derived CDR1 and CDR2 are MNHEY and SMNVEV (reference sequence). Trimming removed 5 bases at V and 1 base at J, with 14 bases between. The CDR3 consists of 15 residues. CDR3: CASSPQMGGNYGYTF. In DNA form, the CDR3 reads TGTGCCAGCAGTCCCCAGATGGGGGGTAACTATGGCTACACCTTC.

The gene calls are TRBV29-1 and TRBJ2-1; possible D gene TRBD2, 5 bases. CDR1 and CDR2 from the germline V gene are SQVTM and ANQGSEA. The CDR3 contains 14 residues. V gave up 1 base and J gave up 1 base, with 8 bases separating them. In nucleotides, the CDR3 is TGCAGCGTTGAAGTGGAGGAGTCCTACAATGAGCAGTTCTTC. This sequence encodes CSVEVEESYNEQFF.

This clone has just one count. The chain carries TRBV12-5 and TRBJ2-3; a weak D match, TRBD1 (8 bases). Germline-derived CDR1 and CDR2 are LGHNT and FRNRAP. This CDR3 region has 14 residues. V lost 9 bases and J lost 2, with 15 bases in between. The CDR3 sequence: CASGRTGTTDTQYF. DNA of the CDR3: TGTGCTAGCGGGAGGACAGGGACCACAGATACGCAGTATTTT.

The rearrangement uses TRBV10-3 and TRBJ2-7; 8 bases match TRBD1. Looked up from germline, CDR1 is ENHRY and CDR2 is SYGVKD. This CDR3 spans 13 amino acids. V lost 3 bases to trimming and J lost 3 bases; unmatched junction nucleotides: 1. CDR3 DNA: TGTGCCATCAGTGATACAGGGGGCTACGAGCAGTACTTC. It encodes CAISDTGGYEQYF.

This clone occurred once. V and J are TRBV18 and TRBJ1-1; perhaps TRBD1 as D (6 bases). The V gene lost 2 bases and the J gene lost 1 base, with 11 bases spanning the gap. Germline lookup yields CDR1 KGHSH and CDR2 LQKENI. The CDR3 loop spans 15 amino acids. CDR3 amino acids: CASSPSWTANTEAFF. In DNA form, the CDR3 reads TGTGCCAGCTCACCATCTTGGACAGCGAACACTGAAGCTTTCTTT.

The J gene is TRBJ2-3, the V gene TRBV5-8; 9 nucleotides agree with TRBD1. The junction had 1 base not matched to a gene; V was cut back by 2 bases and J by 3 bases. This CDR3 contains 14 residues. Germline assignment: CDR1 SGHTS and CDR2 YDEGEE. CDR3 sequence: CASSFDRGTDTQYF. DNA of the CDR3: TGTGCCAGCAGCTTTGACAGGGGGACAGATACGCAGTATTTT.

The V call is TRBV19, the J call TRBJ1-1; 7 nucleotides align to TRBD1. This CDR3 contains 15 residues. The junction had 9 bases not matched to a gene; V was cut back by 5 bases and J by 3 bases. Germline loops: CDR1 LNHDA, CDR2 SQIVND (reference sequence). The CDR3 sequence is CASSPQDRTYTEAFF. CDR3 DNA: TGTGCCAGTAGTCCCCAGGACAGGACCTACACTGAAGCTTTCTTT.

The chain has TRBV5-5 and TRBJ2-5, with 9 bases aligning to TRBD2. The V gene end was trimmed by 4 bases and the J gene end by 5 bases; junction bases not matched to a gene: 9. From germline, CDR1 is SGHKS and CDR2 YYEKEE (reference sequence). This CDR3 spans 15 amino acids. The CDR3 bases are TGTGCCAGCAGCCAACTAGCGGGCCCGAGGGAGACCCAGTACTTC. Protein: CASSQLAGPRETQYF.

The chain couples TRBV6-2 or TRBV6-3 to TRBJ2-3, with 11 nucleotides matching TRBD2. There are 17 residues in the CDR3. The V gene end was trimmed by 5 bases and the J gene end by 6 bases; junction bases not matched to a gene: 13. The germline V gene has CDR1 MNHEY and CDR2 SVGEGT. Here the CDR3 reads CASSERPGLAAPDTQYF. The CDR3 nucleotides read TGTGCCAGCAGTGAGAGACCGGGACTAGCGGCCCCGGATACGCAGTATTTT.